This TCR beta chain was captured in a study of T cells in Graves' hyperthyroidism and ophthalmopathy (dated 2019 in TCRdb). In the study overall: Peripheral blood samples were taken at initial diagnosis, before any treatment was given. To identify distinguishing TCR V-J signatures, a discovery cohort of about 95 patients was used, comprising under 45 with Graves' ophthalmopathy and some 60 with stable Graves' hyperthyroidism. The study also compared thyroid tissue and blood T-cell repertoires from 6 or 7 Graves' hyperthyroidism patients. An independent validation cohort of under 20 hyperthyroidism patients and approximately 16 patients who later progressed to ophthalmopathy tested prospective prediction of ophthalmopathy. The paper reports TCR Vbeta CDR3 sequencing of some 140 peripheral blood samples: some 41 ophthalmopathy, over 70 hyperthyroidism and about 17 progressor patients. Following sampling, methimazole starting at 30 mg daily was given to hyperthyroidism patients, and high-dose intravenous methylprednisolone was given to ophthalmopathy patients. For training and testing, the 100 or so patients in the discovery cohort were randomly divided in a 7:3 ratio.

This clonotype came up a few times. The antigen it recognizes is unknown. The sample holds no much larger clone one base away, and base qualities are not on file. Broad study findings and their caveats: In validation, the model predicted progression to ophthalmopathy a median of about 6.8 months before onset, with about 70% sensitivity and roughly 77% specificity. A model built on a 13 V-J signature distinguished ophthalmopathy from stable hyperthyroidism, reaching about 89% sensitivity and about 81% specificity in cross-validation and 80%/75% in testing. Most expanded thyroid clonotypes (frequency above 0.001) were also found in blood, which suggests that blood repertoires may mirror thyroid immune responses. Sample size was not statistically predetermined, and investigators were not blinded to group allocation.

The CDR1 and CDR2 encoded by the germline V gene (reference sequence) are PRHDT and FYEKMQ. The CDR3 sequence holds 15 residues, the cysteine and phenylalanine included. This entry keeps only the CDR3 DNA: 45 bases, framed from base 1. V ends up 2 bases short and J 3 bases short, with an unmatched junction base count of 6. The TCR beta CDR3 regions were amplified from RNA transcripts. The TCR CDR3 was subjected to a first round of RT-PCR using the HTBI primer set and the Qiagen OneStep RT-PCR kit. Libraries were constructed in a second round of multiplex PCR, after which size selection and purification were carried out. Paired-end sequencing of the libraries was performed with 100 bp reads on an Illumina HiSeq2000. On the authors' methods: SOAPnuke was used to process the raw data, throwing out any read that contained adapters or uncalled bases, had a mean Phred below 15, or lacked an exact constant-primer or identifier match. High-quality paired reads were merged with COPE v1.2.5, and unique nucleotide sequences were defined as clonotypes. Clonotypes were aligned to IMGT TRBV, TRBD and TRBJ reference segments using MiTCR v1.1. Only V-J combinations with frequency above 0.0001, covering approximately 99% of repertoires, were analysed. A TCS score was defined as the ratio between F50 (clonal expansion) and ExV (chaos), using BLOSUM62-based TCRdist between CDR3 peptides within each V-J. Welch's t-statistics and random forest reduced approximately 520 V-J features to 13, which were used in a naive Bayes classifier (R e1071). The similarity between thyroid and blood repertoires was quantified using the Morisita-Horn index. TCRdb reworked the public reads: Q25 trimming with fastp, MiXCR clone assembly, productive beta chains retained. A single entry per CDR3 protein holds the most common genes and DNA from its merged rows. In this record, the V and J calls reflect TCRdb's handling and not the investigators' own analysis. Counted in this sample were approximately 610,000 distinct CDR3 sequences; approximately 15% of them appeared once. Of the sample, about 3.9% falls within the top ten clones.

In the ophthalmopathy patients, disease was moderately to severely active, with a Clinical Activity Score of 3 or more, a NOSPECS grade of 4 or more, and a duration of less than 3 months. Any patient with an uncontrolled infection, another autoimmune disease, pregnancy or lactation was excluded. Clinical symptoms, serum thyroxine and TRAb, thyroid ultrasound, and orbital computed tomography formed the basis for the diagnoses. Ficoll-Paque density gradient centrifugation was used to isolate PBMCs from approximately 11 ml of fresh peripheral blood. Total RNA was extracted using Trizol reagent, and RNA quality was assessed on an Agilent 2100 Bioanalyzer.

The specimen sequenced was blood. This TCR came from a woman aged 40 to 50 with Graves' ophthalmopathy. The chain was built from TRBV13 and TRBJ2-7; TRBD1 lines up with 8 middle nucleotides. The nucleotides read TGTGCCAGCAGCTTAATCACCACAGGGGGCTACGAGCAGTACTTC. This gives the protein CASSLITTGGYEQYF.